Listed below are T cell receptor beta chains from one sample, sequenced in a study of cytomegalovirus exposure and HLA in healthy donors. Measured with immunoSEQ multiplex PCR; TCRdb has only the in-frame clones, and not every one. Among 150,000 to 200,000 clones listed, 75% to 90% were seen once. Sequenced: PBMCs. The source of these receptors is a man between 18 and 29 years old in good health and CMV-seropositive. CDR3s include the opening cysteine and the closing phenylalanine or tryptophan. A D gene is named only where the DNA matches it firmly. Some rows have no size entry. The others give once, few or many, or a class for an expanded clone.

d_gene: TRBD2
j_gene: TRBJ2-5
abundance: -
v_gene: TRBV6-1
CDR3aa: CASTWGGEETQYF
CDR3nt: TGTGCCAGCACCTGGGGAGGGGAAGAGACCCAGTACTTC

d_gene: -
j_gene: TRBJ2-3
abundance: once
v_gene: TRBV18
CDR3aa: CASSPSDTQYF
CDR3nt: TGTGCCAGCTCACCCTCAGATACGCAGTATTTT

d_gene: TRBD2
j_gene: TRBJ2-1
abundance: -
v_gene: TRBV7-2
CDR3aa: CASSFRLAGGNEQFF
CDR3nt: TGTGCCAGCAGCTTTAGACTAGCGGGAGGGAATGAGCAGTTCTTC

d_gene: TRBD1
j_gene: TRBJ2-2
abundance: few
v_gene: TRBV27
CDR3aa: CATAISDRGRNTGELFF
CDR3nt: TGTGCCACCGCCATATCGGACAGGGGGCGGAACACCGGGGAGCTGTTTTTT

d_gene: TRBD2
j_gene: TRBJ2-5
abundance: once
v_gene: TRBV7-9
CDR3aa: CASSRAVAGGWETQYF
CDR3nt: TGTGCCAGCAGTCGGGCGGTCGCGGGAGGCTGGGAGACCCAGTACTTC

d_gene: -
j_gene: TRBJ2-3
abundance: -
v_gene: TRBV19
CDR3aa: CASSPFSGTQYF
CDR3nt: TGTGCCAGTAGTCCTTTTAGCGGAACGCAGTATTTT

d_gene: -
j_gene: TRBJ2-1
abundance: -
v_gene: TRBV7-2
CDR3aa: CASSTQDKTQFF
CDR3nt: TGTGCCAGCAGCACCCAGGACAAAACCCAGTTCTTC

d_gene: -
j_gene: TRBJ1-2
abundance: -
v_gene: TRBV19
CDR3aa: CASSMLGAYRFYTF
CDR3nt: TGTGCCAGTAGTATGTTGGGGGCCTATCGCTTCTACACCTTC

d_gene: TRBD2
j_gene: TRBJ2-1
abundance: once
v_gene: TRBV14
CDR3aa: CASSSPGGRSNSYNEQFF
CDR3nt: TGTGCCAGCAGCTCCCCGGGGGGGAGGTCCAACTCCTACAATGAGCAGTTCTTC

d_gene: -
j_gene: TRBJ2-5
abundance: once
v_gene: TRBV6-4
CDR3aa: CASSVLSGLSGETQYF
CDR3nt: TGTGCCAGCAGTGTCTTATCGGGACTTTCTGGAGAGACCCAGTACTTC

d_gene: -
j_gene: TRBJ2-3
abundance: -
v_gene: TRBV2
CDR3aa: CASSVRGNTQYF
CDR3nt: TGTGCCAGCAGTGTTAGGGGAAATACGCAGTATTTT

d_gene: -
j_gene: TRBJ2-4
abundance: -
v_gene: TRBV28
CDR3aa: CASSARAGRNIQYF
CDR3nt: TGTGCCAGCAGTGCCCGTGCGGGGAGGAACATTCAGTACTTC

d_gene: TRBD1
j_gene: TRBJ1-2
abundance: -
v_gene: TRBV5-1
CDR3aa: CASSSTTGLNYGYTF
CDR3nt: TGCGCCAGCAGCTCCACGACAGGGCTCAACTATGGCTACACCTTC

d_gene: TRBD1
j_gene: TRBJ2-3
abundance: -
v_gene: TRBV27
CDR3aa: CASRPTGRTDTQYF
CDR3nt: TGTGCCAGCAGGCCGACAGGGCGGACAGATACGCAGTATTTT

d_gene: -
j_gene: TRBJ1-2
abundance: once
v_gene: TRBV7-9
CDR3aa: CASSLNGIGYGYTF
CDR3nt: TGTGCCAGCAGCTTAAACGGGATTGGGTATGGCTACACCTTC

d_gene: -
j_gene: TRBJ2-5
abundance: -
v_gene: TRBV9
CDR3aa: CASRGSGETQYF
CDR3nt: TGTGCCAGCAGAGGATCCGGGGAGACCCAGTACTTC

d_gene: TRBD2
j_gene: TRBJ2-7
abundance: -
v_gene: TRBV4-2
CDR3aa: CASSQSSTALVSDSGISYEQYF
CDR3nt: TGTGCCAGCAGCCAGAGTTCCACGGCCCTGGTTAGTGATAGCGGGATATCCTACGAGCAGTACTTC

d_gene: TRBD1
j_gene: TRBJ2-5
abundance: -
v_gene: TRBV9
CDR3aa: CASSVTGQQETQYF
CDR3nt: TGTGCCAGCAGCGTAACGGGACAGCAAGAGACCCAGTACTTC

d_gene: TRBD2
j_gene: TRBJ2-1
abundance: -
v_gene: TRBV4-3
CDR3aa: CASSQVRLAGNEQFF
CDR3nt: TGCGCCAGCAGCCAAGTACGGCTAGCGGGGAATGAGCAGTTCTTC

d_gene: -
j_gene: TRBJ2-7
abundance: -
v_gene: TRBV7-5
CDR3aa: CVRSGGLYTYEQYF
CDR3nt: TGTGTCAGAAGTGGAGGGTTATATACCTACGAGCAGTACTTC